The sequence of this T cell receptor (beta chain) was determined in a study of blood T cell repertoires in COVID-19. About the research overall: Sample material is recorded as cDNA or gDNA derived from T cells, B-cell-depleted T cells, or PBMCs.

The method was immunoSEQ multiplex PCR; TCRdb's version includes in-frame clones alone and lacks a portion of them. Seen here are 120,000 to 150,000 clones, 76% observed once, and the top ten hold roughly 4.2%. The material sequenced was peripheral blood. The clonotype comes from a man aged 55 to 70 with acute or convalescent COVID-19.

The CDR3 DNA sequence: TGTGCCAGCAGCCAAATGCCCCACGGGACAGCGTACGAGCAGTACTTC. This gives the protein CASSQMPHGTAYEQYF. This chain connects TRBV3-1 (or the pseudogene TRBV3-2) to TRBJ2-7; 7 bases agree with TRBD1. With V trimmed by 2 bases and J by 4 bases, 11 bases remained unmatched. This CDR3 spans 16 amino acids. Germline V CDR1 and CDR2: LGHDT, YNNKEL (reference sequence).